These 14 T cell receptor beta chains were sequenced from one sample in a study of spatial heterogeneity in lung cancer. Time point indicated: blood at routine non-recurrence follow-up after resection. Without sorting, whole RNA was sequenced from tumor, nontumor lung or frozen PBMC. TCRdb fed the 5' RACE reads into MiXCR, producing one record per CDR3 protein. The sample records around 110,000 distinct CDR3 sequences, 12% being singletons. This sample comprised PBMCs, obtained at follow-up. Source of these receptors: a male donor with early-stage non-small cell lung cancer.

This clonotype was observed a handful of times. V and J are TRBV11-2 and TRBJ2-3, with TRBD2 identical over 12 bases. J lost 0 bases, V lost 5 bases, and 9 bases had no gene match. The CDR3 covers 18 residues. The germline CDR1 and CDR2 sequences are SGHAT and FQNNGV. CDR3 residues: CASSENGLAGSSTDTQYF. CDR3 in DNA: TGTGCCAGCAGCGAGAACGGACTAGCGGGGTCGAGCACAGATACGCAGTATTTT.

This chain joins TRBV9 and TRBJ2-7; 7 bases are shared with TRBD1. The CDR3 consists of 15 residues. Germline V gene sequence: CDR1 SGDLS, CDR2 YYNGEE. After removal of 0 bases from V and 3 bases from J, the junction contained 6 bases not matched to a gene. CDR3 loop: CASSVGGTVDYEQYF. The CDR3 DNA is TGTGCCAGCAGCGTAGGGGGGACAGTGGACTACGAGCAGTACTTC.

As for this clonotype: Without the conserved terminal phenylalanine or tryptophan, this CDR3 likely stems from a read error. Because the CDR3's place on the DNA is in doubt, the DNA is left out and the CDR3 is given as listed by TCRdb. V usage is TRBV20-1 and J usage is TRBJ1-6. The CDR3 numbers 12 amino acids, ends counted. Germline CDR1 reads DFQATT; CDR2 reads SNEGSKA (reference sequence). The chain's CDR3 is CSAREEARPSAI.

The V call is TRBV10-3, the J call TRBJ2-7; no reliable D call. The germline V gene encodes CDR1 ENHRY and CDR2 SYGVKD. There are 11 residues in the CDR3. Trimming removed 2 bases at V and 3 bases at J, with 2 bases between. The CDR3 is CAISERYEQYF. DNA for the CDR3: TGTGCCATCAGTGAGCGCTACGAGCAGTACTTC.

Written as DNA, the CDR3 is TGTGCCAGTAGTAAGGGTCTGAATCAGCCCCAGCATTTT. Residues: CASSKGLNQPQHF. The chain couples TRBV19 to TRBJ1-5; D unresolved. Germline lookup yields CDR1 LNHDA and CDR2 SQIVND (reference sequence). The CDR3 extends over 13 amino acids. Trimming took 4 bases from V and 4 from J, leaving 8 bases between them.

A few counts support this clonotype. The genes are TRBV12-3 or TRBV12-4 and TRBJ1-5; D gene unclear. The ends were cut back, 2 bases at V and 1 base at J, with 9 bases in the middle. The CDR3 totals 15 residues. The CDR3 DNA sequence: TGTGCCAGCAGTTTACATGGTGGGAGCAATCAGCCCCAGCATTTT. It specifies CASSLHGGSNQPQHF.

The table lists this clonotype with many counts. The genes are TRBV4-3 and TRBJ1-5, with a tentative D call TRBD1 (5 bases). Germline V lookup: CDR1 LGHNA, CDR2 YSLEER. The CDR3 is made up of 14 amino acids. V was cut by 0 bases and J by 2 bases, with 5 bases left in between. The CDR3 region is CASSQDRGNQPQHF. CDR3 DNA: TGCGCCAGCAGCCAAGACAGGGGCAATCAGCCCCAGCATTTT.

At least ten counts were recorded for this clonotype. The chain employs TRBV7-9 and TRBJ1-4; D gene uncertain. This CDR3 comprises 15 residues. Germline V gene sequence: CDR1 SEHNR, CDR2 FQNEAQ (reference sequence). The V gene lost 1 base and the J gene lost 1 base, with 7 bases spanning the gap. The CDR3 loop reads CASSLGLRTNEKLFF. CDR3 in DNA: TGTGCCAGCAGCTTAGGTTTGCGAACTAATGAAAAACTGTTTTTT.

This chain uses TRBV5-1 with TRBJ2-2; TRBD1 matches at 9 bases. Germline lookup yields CDR1 SGHRS and CDR2 YFSETQ. The CDR3 extends over 15 amino acids. Trimming removed 2 bases from V and 3 bases from J; junction bases left unmatched: 2. This CDR3 is CASSFRQGDTGELFF. CDR3 bases: TGCGCCAGCAGCTTCAGACAGGGGGACACCGGGGAGCTGTTTTTT.

Many counts were recorded for this clonotype. V is TRBV5-6 and J is TRBJ1-2; D may be TRBD1 (6 bases). V lost 1 base and J lost 3, with 13 bases in between. CDR1 is SGHDT, CDR2 YYEEEE, per germline. This CDR3 has 15 amino acids. The CDR3 DNA reads TGTGCCAGCAGCTTGAGACAGGTCGTCCACTATGGCTACACCTTC. Its translation is CASSLRQVVHYGYTF.

There are many counts of this clonotype. V gene TRBV7-9 combines with J gene TRBJ2-1; D uncertain. CDR1 SEHNR and CDR2 FQNEAQ come from the germline V gene (reference sequence). The V gene lost 1 base and the J gene lost 12 bases, with 10 bases spanning the gap. The CDR3 consists of 12 residues. In DNA form, the CDR3 reads TGTGCCAGCAGCTTAGAAGTTGGCGTGCAGTTCTTC. Amino acid sequence: CASSLEVGVQFF.

This clonotype was counted many times. The CDR3 DNA reads TGTGCCAGCAGTTGGGCTAGCTACAATGAGCAGTTCTTC. The encoded protein is CASSWASYNEQFF. This rearrangement joins TRBV6-2 or TRBV6-3 to TRBJ2-1, with D unresolved. V lost 4 bases, J lost 3 bases, and 7 bases lay in between. Germline V lookup: CDR1 MNHEY, CDR2 SVGEGT. The CDR3 has 13 amino acids.

The chain couples TRBV5-1 to TRBJ1-2, with unresolved D. Trimming took off 1 base at V and 0 bases at J, with 4 bases between the two ends. Germline V lookup: CDR1 SGHRS, CDR2 YFSETQ. The CDR3 spans 13 residues. The CDR3 DNA follows: TGCGCCAGCAGCTTGCTATCTAACTATGGCTACACCTTC. This sequence encodes CASSLLSNYGYTF.

V usage is TRBV5-1 and J usage is TRBJ1-2, with 9 bases aligning to TRBD1. In germline, CDR1 is SGHRS, CDR2 YFSETQ. The CDR3 covers 13 residues. With V trimmed by 4 bases and J by 8 bases, 6 bases remained unmatched. The chain's CDR3 is CASSPDRGRGYTF. The CDR3 DNA is TGCGCCAGCAGCCCGGACAGGGGTCGAGGCTACACCTTC.